This T cell receptor (beta chain) came from a study of blood T cell repertoires in COVID-19. Overall study: COVID-19 samples from acute and convalescent phases originated in the United States, Italy and Spain. T cells, B-cell-depleted T cells, or PBMCs supplied cDNA or gDNA.

The CDR3 extends over 18 amino acids. The trim removed 3 bases at V and 2 bases at J, leaving 11 bases unmatched. Germline CDR1 reads LGHNA; CDR2 reads YSLEER. In the source study's methods: Counts of nucleated cells, estimated from reference gene primer amplification, were obtained. Method: immunoSEQ multiplex PCR; TCRdb's copy keeps in-frame clones and lacks some. The V and J calls and clone size are taken from that table; D and trimming were inferred from the DNA. This sample has roughly 110,000 clones, with more than 75% found just once. V is TRBV4-3 and J is TRBJ2-3, with 10 positions matching TRBD2. Specimen: peripheral blood. This clonotype was obtained from a woman between 40 and 50 years old with acute or convalescent COVID-19. The CDR3 DNA reads TGCGCCAGCAGCCACTCCCTGGGGACTAGCGACAACACAGATACGCAGTATTTT. Residues: CASSHSLGTSDNTDTQYF.